The 8 T cell receptor beta chains below all came from one sample that was sequenced in a study of post-analysis software for immune sequencing data. Whole-study results and caveats: Controls showed lower frequencies than patients for five TRBV segments, and TRBV5-6, TRBV5-1 and TRBV20-1 were among these.

Included in the TCR beta cDNA libraries were unique molecular identifiers. TCRdb redid the calling of the PCR reads with MiXCR, one entry per CDR3 protein. This sample has about 760,000 distinct CDR3 sequences; approximately 30% occur once, and the top ten carry approximately 0.6%. No antigens are known for them. Sequencing was done on a sample of blood. The receptor set was obtained from a girl aged 5 to 17 with multiple sclerosis.

The rearrangement joins TRBV7-9 to TRBJ1-4; 8 bases are shared with TRBD1. Germline lookup yields CDR1 SEHNR and CDR2 FQNEAQ (reference sequence). J lost 8 bases, V lost 5 bases, and 10 bases had no gene match. The CDR3 length is 15 residues. CDR3 sequence reads: CASSGGQGNFEKLFF. The CDR3 DNA is TGTGCCAGCAGCGGAGGACAGGGTAATTTCGAAAAACTGTTTTTT.

In its sample, this clonotype was seen many times. The chain uses TRBV10-3 and TRBJ2-3; no clear D. The CDR3 totals 12 residues. Trimming cost V 5 bases and J 5 bases, with 8 bases left between them. Germline CDR1 reads ENHRY; CDR2 reads SYGVKD. In DNA, the CDR3 is TGTGCCATCAGTTCCGCGGAAGATACGCAGTATTTT. Protein product: CAISSAEDTQYF.

The chain uses TRBV3-1 and TRBJ2-4; D is unresolved. The germline gives CDR1 LGHDT, CDR2 YNNKEL (reference sequence). The CDR3 runs 16 residues. V shed 3 bases and J shed 0 bases, with 12 bases lying between them. CDR3 amino acids: CASSQVLGKAKNIQYF. For the CDR3, the DNA is TGTGCCAGCAGCCAGGTTTTAGGGAAAGCCAAAAACATTCAGTACTTC.

This chain links TRBV28 with TRBJ1-1; perhaps TRBD1 as D (5 bases). V was cut by 10 bases and J by 7 bases, with 16 bases left in between. CDR3 length equals 12 residues. Per the germline V gene, CDR1 is MDHEN and CDR2 is SYDVKM. The CDR3, as DNA: TGTGCCACCTACAAGGGGTACAATGAAGCTTTCTTT. Protein sequence: CATYKGYNEAFF.

This chain uses TRBV20-1 with TRBJ2-7; 10 bases are a match to TRBD2. The DNA end is a closer match to TRBJ2-5, so the J assignment may be wrong. Per germline, CDR1 DFQATT and CDR2 SNEGSKA (reference sequence). The CDR3 is 15 amino acids. The CDR3 DNA reads TGCAGTGCCACTGGGACTAGCGCGATTCTGCGGACCCAGTACTTC. This translates into CSATGTSAILRTQYF.

CDR3 in amino acids: CSARDPHQSYGEQYF. CDR3 DNA: TGCAGTGCTAGAGATCCCCATCAAAGCTACGGCGAGCAGTACTTC. The genes are TRBV20-1 and TRBJ2-5; D call uncertain. The J call is in doubt because the DNA end fits TRBJ2-7 better. The germline V gene has CDR1 DFQATT and CDR2 SNEGSKA (reference sequence). This CDR3 is 15 amino acids long.

This clonotype was picked up a small number of times. This rearrangement joins TRBV6-2 or TRBV6-3 to TRBJ2-5; D gene ambiguous. The CDR3 consists of 16 residues. The V gene lost 1 base and the J gene lost 6 bases, with 18 bases spanning the gap. Germline V CDR1 and CDR2: MNHEY, SVGEGT. The CDR3 DNA follows: TGTGCCAGCAGTTACTTGGATCCGTCCCAAGGAAAGACCCAGTACTTC. Its translation is CASSYLDPSQGKTQYF.

This clonotype turned up a few times. This rearrangement joins TRBV9 to TRBJ2-7; D possibly corresponds to TRBD2 (5 bases). V lost 0 bases and J lost 2, with 9 bases in between. The CDR3 totals 14 residues. The germline CDR1 and CDR2 sequences are SGDLS and YYNGEE. CDR3 amino acids: CASSVAGNPYEQYF. CDR3 coding DNA: TGTGCCAGCAGCGTAGCCGGGAACCCCTACGAGCAGTACTTC.